This T cell receptor (beta chain) was recovered during a study of T cell responses to AZD1222 COVID-19 vaccine. Study context: Pooled in the analysis were second doses at about 4 or about 12 weeks.

Sequenced by immunoSEQ multiplex PCR; TCRdb stores in-frame clones only, minus some. Among roughly 170,000 clones listed, roughly 87% were seen once. Study-wide points: The study sampled repertoires only after the peak T cell response. The sample set comprised mostly white British donors with more females, and clonal diversity was possibly underestimated.

To note about this clone: Its target is unknown.

The source material was peripheral blood, sampled on day 0 of AZD1222 vaccination. The TCR sequence derives from an adult in good health.

CDR3 in amino acids: CASRSRTSATDTQYF. As DNA, the CDR3 is TGTGCCAGTAGGTCAAGGACTAGCGCCACAGATACGCAGTATTTT. The chain is built from TRBV19 and TRBJ2-3; TRBD2 matches 9 bases. CDR1 is LNHDA and CDR2 is SQIVND in the germline V gene (reference sequence). Trimming cost V 6 bases and J 2 bases; bases outside gene matches: 6. The CDR3 length is 15 residues.